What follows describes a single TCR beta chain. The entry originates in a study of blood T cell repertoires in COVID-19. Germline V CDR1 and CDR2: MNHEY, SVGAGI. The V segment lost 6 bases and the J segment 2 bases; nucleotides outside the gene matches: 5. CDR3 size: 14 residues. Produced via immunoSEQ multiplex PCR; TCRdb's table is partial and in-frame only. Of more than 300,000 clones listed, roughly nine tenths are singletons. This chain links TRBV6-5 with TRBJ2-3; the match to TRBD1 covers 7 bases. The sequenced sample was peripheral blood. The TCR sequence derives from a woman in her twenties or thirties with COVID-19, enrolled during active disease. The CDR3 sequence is CASRNRGDTDTQYF. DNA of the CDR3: TGTGCCAGCAGAAACAGGGGAGACACAGATACGCAGTATTTT.